These 29 T cell receptor beta chains came from one sample sequenced in a study of T cell responses to AZD1222 COVID-19 vaccine. The data were produced by immunoSEQ multiplex PCR, yet TCRdb's version contains in-frame clones alone and is incomplete. The sample includes about 98,000 clones, roughly 88% of them seen just once. Here the sequenced sample was peripheral blood, taken on day 0 of MenACWY control vaccination. The receptors were sampled from an adult in good health.

The CDR3 sequence is CASSFWGYPGELFF. The DNA for the CDR3 is TGTGCCAGCAGCTTCTGGGGTTACCCCGGGGAGCTGTTTTTT. This chain links TRBV5-6 with TRBJ2-2; D is ambiguous. The length of the CDR3 is 14 residues. In germline, CDR1 is SGHDT, CDR2 YYEEEE. Trimming stripped 2 bases from V and 6 bases from J, with 11 bases between.

CDR3 sequence reads: CASSNGVGGYTF. For the CDR3, the DNA is TGCGCCAGCAGTAATGGGGTTGGTGGCTACACCTTC. V usage is TRBV5-1 and J usage is TRBJ1-2; D call uncertain. The CDR3 has 12 amino acids. The V end lost 5 bases, the J end lost 7 bases, and 12 bases lay between the germline ends. The germline gives CDR1 SGHRS, CDR2 YFSETQ.

The chain carries TRBV2 and TRBJ1-1; TRBD1 might be the D (6 bases). The germline V gene encodes CDR1 SNHLY and CDR2 FYNNEI. The CDR3 runs to 15 residues. V was shortened by 4 bases and J by 1 base, with 13 bases between the two germline ends. The CDR3 here is CASSGTASTNTEAFF. The DNA of the CDR3 is TGTGCCAGCAGTGGGACAGCCAGCACGAACACTGAAGCTTTCTTT.

V and J are TRBV6-5 and TRBJ1-5; no firm D call. The V gene lost 2 bases and the J gene lost 6 bases, with 11 bases spanning the gap. The CDR3 covers 14 residues. Looked up from germline, CDR1 is MNHEY and CDR2 is SVGAGI. CDR3 DNA sequence: TGTGCCAGCAGTTACGCTCCGAAGGGTCAGCCCCAGCATTTT. It translates to CASSYAPKGQPQHF.

This chain links TRBV6-2 or TRBV6-3 with TRBJ2-3; 9 nucleotides align to TRBD1. The length of the CDR3 is 15 residues. Germline V gives CDR1 MNHEY, CDR2 SVGEGT. V lost 1 base, J lost 3 bases, and 2 bases stayed unmatched. CDR3 DNA sequence: TGTGCCAGCAGTTACTGGGACAGGGTGACAGATACGCAGTATTTT. Translated, it gives CASSYWDRVTDTQYF.

This rearrangement joins TRBV20-1 to TRBJ1-4; D is undetermined. The CDR3 is made up of 11 amino acids. Germline V gene sequence: CDR1 DFQATT, CDR2 SNEGSKA (reference sequence). The CDR3, as DNA: TGCAGGGGCCTCGACCGTGAAAAACTGTTTTTT. Amino acid sequence: CRGLDREKLFF.

The chain is built from TRBV5-1 and TRBJ2-1; the D gene is possibly TRBD2 (6 bases). V gave up 0 bases and J gave up 5 bases, with 12 bases separating them. The CDR3 is 15 residues long. Per germline, CDR1 SGHRS and CDR2 YFSETQ. CDR3 in DNA: TGCGCCAGCAGCTTGGACGCCCGGGGGAACAATGAGCAGTTCTTC. It translates to CASSLDARGNNEQFF. The entire variable domain, with the rest obtained from reference TRBV5-1 and TRBJ2-1, is as follows: KAGVTQTPRYLIKTRGQQVTLSCSPISGHRSVSWYQQTPGQGLQFLFEYFSETQRNKGNFPGRFSGRQFSNSRSEMNVSTLELGDSALYLCASSLDARGNNEQFFGPGTRLTVL.

V and J are TRBV7-2 and TRBJ1-6; maybe TRBD1 (5 bases). Germline assignment: CDR1 SGHTA and CDR2 FQGNSA. This CDR3 spans 14 amino acids. Trimming left V 5 bases short and J 10 bases short, with 15 bases between. The CDR3 protein is CASSAVPEGSPLHF. The CDR3 nucleotides are TGTGCCAGCAGCGCTGTCCCCGAGGGGTCACCCCTCCACTTT. Supplemented by reference TRBV7-2 and TRBJ1-6, the full variable domain reads GAGVSQSPSNKVTEKGKDVELRCDPISGHTALYWYRQSLGQGLEFLIYFQGNSAPDKSGLPSDRFSAERTGGSVSTLTIQRTQQEDSAVYLCASSAVPEGSPLHFGNGTRLTVT.

The chain uses TRBV5-4 and TRBJ1-6; 11 bases fit TRBD1. Losses at the gene ends were 4 bases for V and 4 bases for J; bases not matched to a gene: 10. The CDR3 has 18 amino acids. The V gene's germline CDR1 is SGHNT and CDR2 YYREEE (reference sequence). For the CDR3, the DNA is TGTGCCAGCAGCCTTGGACAGGGGGCGTTACAGTATAATTCACCCCTCCACTTT. It yields the protein CASSLGQGALQYNSPLHF. Using reference TRBV5-4 and TRBJ1-6 for the parts outside the CDR3, the full variable domain is ETGVTQSPTHLIKTRGQQVTLRCSSQSGHNTVSWYQQALGQGPQFIFQYYREEENGRGNFPPRFSGLQFPNYSSELNVNALELDDSALYLCASSLGQGALQYNSPLHFGNGTRLTVT.

CDR3 nucleotides: TGCGCCAGCAGCTTACGTGGAGGGTCCTACAATGAGCAGTTCTTC. The encoded protein is CASSLRGGSYNEQFF. The chain recombines TRBV5-1 with TRBJ2-1; D might be TRBD2 (6 bases). There are 15 residues in the CDR3. V was cut by 2 bases and J by 1 base, with 10 bases left in between. Germline V gives CDR1 SGHRS, CDR2 YFSETQ.

This chain uses TRBV14 with TRBJ2-7; D unclear. This CDR3 comprises 15 residues. Trimming took 1 base from V and 2 from J, leaving 12 bases between them. Germline CDR1 reads SGHDN; CDR2 reads FVKESK. In nucleotides, the CDR3 is TGTGCCAGCAGCCAAGGGGTGGGGTCGACCTACGAGCAGTACTTC. This translates into CASSQGVGSTYEQYF. The full variable domain, its missing parts supplied by reference TRBV14 and TRBJ2-7, is EAGVTQFPSHSVIEKGQTVTLRCDPISGHDNLYWYRRVMGKEIKFLLHFVKESKQDESGMPNNRFLAERTGGTYSTLKVQPAELEDSGVYFCASSQGVGSTYEQYFGPGTRLTVT.

CDR3 sequence: CASSNQGLYSGNTIYF. CDR3 coding DNA: TGCGCCAGCAGCAATCAGGGGCTTTACTCTGGAAACACCATATATTTT. The chain couples TRBV5-1 to TRBJ1-3; D possibly corresponds to TRBD1 (6 bases). The CDR3 has 16 residues. The germline V gene encodes CDR1 SGHRS and CDR2 YFSETQ. Trimming took off 4 bases at V and 0 bases at J, with 14 bases between the two ends.

The chain carries TRBV4-1 and TRBJ1-1; 9 bases map to TRBD1. This CDR3 has 16 amino acids. V lost 0 bases, J lost 1 base, and 3 bases stayed unmatched. Germline assignment: CDR1 MGHRA and CDR2 YSYEKL. CDR3 nucleotide sequence: TGCGCCAGCAGCCAAGAGGCGACAGGGGGGAACACTGAAGCTTTCTTT. Translating gives CASSQEATGGNTEAFF.

This clone was observed once. In DNA, the CDR3 is TGTGCCAGCAGTTCAGGGCCTCTCATCCAGCATTTT. Translation: CASSSGPLIQHF. This chain joins TRBV12-3 or TRBV12-4 and TRBJ1-5; D might be TRBD1 (5 bases). The V end was cut by 4 bases, the J end by 12 bases, with 13 bases between. This CDR3 contains 12 residues.

The V call is TRBV4-1, the J call TRBJ2-2; D may correspond to TRBD1 or TRBD2 (6 bases each). The germline V gene has CDR1 MGHRA and CDR2 YSYEKL. CDR3 length equals 16 residues. The V gene lost 4 bases and the J gene lost 3 bases, with 15 bases spanning the gap. CDR3 loop: CASSRSPGEDTGELFF. The CDR3 DNA follows: TGCGCCAGCAGCCGTAGTCCAGGGGAGGACACCGGGGAGCTGTTTTTT.

The chain carries TRBV7-2 and TRBJ2-2; TRBD2 matches 9 bases. Germline CDR1 SGHTA, CDR2 FQGNSA. Losses at the gene ends were 4 bases for V and 4 bases for J; bases not matched to a gene: 4. The CDR3 totals 15 residues. The CDR3 region is CASSSGLARTGELFF. As DNA, the CDR3 is TGTGCCAGCAGCTCGGGACTAGCCCGCACCGGGGAGCTGTTTTTT.

The chain links TRBV5-4 to TRBJ2-3; D uncertain. Germline V lookup: CDR1 SGHNT, CDR2 YYREEE (reference sequence). There are 13 residues in the CDR3. The V gene lost 2 bases and the J gene lost 5 bases, with 9 bases spanning the gap. The DNA of the CDR3 is TGTGCCAGCAGCTTTCTTCTGGGAGATACGCAGTATTTT. It specifies CASSFLLGDTQYF.

The chain is built from TRBV7-2 and TRBJ2-1; possibly TRBD1 for D (5 bases). Germline V gene data show CDR1 as SGHTA and CDR2 as FQGNSA. The CDR3 spans 15 residues. Trimming cost V 2 bases and J 6 bases, with 14 bases left between them. The CDR3 DNA reads TGTGCCAGCAGCTTAACCGTAGGGGCAGGCAATGAGCAGTTCTTC. It specifies CASSLTVGAGNEQFF.

This clone was seen only a few times. The chain joins TRBV2 to TRBJ2-7; D may be TRBD1 (7 bases). V was pared by 6 bases and J by 4 bases, with 19 bases between. This CDR3 has 15 residues. The germline V gene encodes CDR1 SNHLY and CDR2 FYNNEI. This CDR3 reads CASRTSPTGTYEQYF. For the CDR3, the DNA is TGTGCCAGCAGGACTTCACCGACAGGGACTTACGAGCAGTACTTC.

This rearrangement joins TRBV4-2 to TRBJ2-7; TRBD1 is a possible D gene (6 bases). Germline V gene sequence: CDR1 LGHNA, CDR2 YNFKEQ. The CDR3 consists of 16 residues. The V end lost 4 bases, the J end lost 2 bases, and 18 bases lay between the germline ends. CDR3 sequence: CASSREAYGDTYEQYF. In DNA, the CDR3 is TGTGCCAGCAGCCGAGAAGCTTATGGGGACACCTACGAGCAGTACTTC.

The chain links TRBV6-5 to TRBJ2-1, with TRBD1 as a possible D gene (6 bases). The CDR3 runs 15 residues. V was cut by 6 bases and J by 5 bases, with 17 bases left in between. Germline loops: CDR1 MNHEY, CDR2 SVGAGI. The DNA for the CDR3 is TGTGCCAGCAGCCCGGACAGAGCATCCCACAATGAGCAGTTCTTC. This codes for CASSPDRASHNEQFF.

The V and J genes are TRBV19 and TRBJ1-4; TRBD1 might be the D (6 bases). The CDR3 runs to 16 residues. V was pared by 3 bases and J by 1 base, with 12 bases between. Germline CDR1 and CDR2: LNHDA and SQIVND (reference sequence). Here the CDR3 DNA reads TGTGCCAGTAGTATCCCAGGGGATGGAACTAATGAAAAACTGTTTTTT. Translating it yields CASSIPGDGTNEKLFF.

This clone has a single count. The chain has TRBV6-5 and TRBJ1-2; tentatively, D is TRBD1 (5 bases). Trimming shortened V by 7 bases and J by 7 bases, and 19 bases separated the two germline ends. This CDR3 has 14 amino acids. The V gene's germline CDR1 is MNHEY and CDR2 SVGAGI. This CDR3 is CASKVDTSYGGYTF. CDR3 coding DNA: TGTGCCAGCAAGGTGGACACATCCTATGGTGGCTACACCTTC.

The chain recombines TRBV4-2 with TRBJ2-5, with unresolved D. Per germline, CDR1 LGHNA and CDR2 YNFKEQ. V was clipped by 1 base and J by 4 bases, with 7 bases between them. The CDR3 is 13 amino acids. This chain's CDR3 is CASSQARAETQYF. The CDR3, as DNA: TGTGCCAGCAGCCAAGCGAGAGCAGAGACCCAGTACTTC.

The genes are TRBV7-2 and TRBJ1-5; the match to TRBD1 covers 7 bases. The CDR3 extends over 13 amino acids. Germline CDR1 and CDR2: SGHTA and FQGNSA. The junction had 3 bases not matched to a gene; V was cut back by 3 bases and J by 7 bases. The CDR3 loop reads CASSLQGDQPQHF. The CDR3 DNA reads as TGTGCCAGCAGCTTGCAGGGGGACCAGCCCCAGCATTTT.

This clone was observed once. The V gene is TRBV19, the J gene TRBJ2-1; D ambiguous. The CDR3 spans 14 residues. The V gene lost 3 bases and the J gene lost 9 bases, with 15 bases spanning the gap. The germline V gene has CDR1 LNHDA and CDR2 SQIVND (reference sequence). This chain's CDR3 is CASSIVRSTGEQFF. The CDR3 DNA reads TGTGCCAGTAGTATCGTCAGGTCGACGGGTGAGCAGTTCTTC.

The V call is TRBV7-2, the J call TRBJ1-1, with 9 bases identical to TRBD1. Germline V lookup: CDR1 SGHTA, CDR2 FQGNSA. CDR3 length equals 13 residues. The V and J ends lost 1 base and 9 bases, in that order; junction bases with no gene match: 3. As DNA, the CDR3 is TGTGCCAGCAGCTTAGGGGGACAGGGTAAAGCTTTCTTT. This gives the protein CASSLGGQGKAFF.

This chain uses TRBV19 with TRBJ2-7, with no clear D. The CDR3 is 13 amino acids. Trimming removed 0 bases from V and 6 bases from J, with 9 bases in between. Germline V lookup: CDR1 LNHDA, CDR2 SQIVND (reference sequence). The chain's CDR3 is CASSIEPKGEQYF. The CDR3, as DNA: TGTGCCAGTAGTATAGAACCGAAGGGCGAGCAGTACTTC. Using reference TRBV19 and TRBJ2-7 for the parts outside the CDR3, the full variable domain is DGGITQSPKYLFRKEGQNVTLSCEQNLNHDAMYWYRQDPGQGLRLIYYSQIVNDFQKGDIAEGYSVSREKKESFPLTVTSAQKNPTAFYLCASSIEPKGEQYFGPGTRLTVT.

The chain's CDR3 is CASSQDSKNTEAFF. Written as DNA, the CDR3 is TGTGCCAGCAGCCAAGATAGCAAGAACACTGAAGCTTTCTTT. The V and J genes are TRBV4-2 and TRBJ1-1; no clear D gene. Germline CDR1 and CDR2: LGHNA and YNFKEQ. The CDR3 consists of 14 residues. V lost 0 bases and J lost 1, with 6 bases in between.